This T cell receptor (beta chain) was captured by sequencing in a study of radiotherapy plus CTLA-4 blockade in lung cancer. Study context: Objective response rate was about 19%; disease control rate, about 28%. Study-wide results and limits: The best predictor of response was reported to be early blood T cell clone dynamics, with interferon-beta. Blood saw expansion of tumor-derived TCR clones after radiotherapy plus ipilimumab.

Germline V CDR1 and CDR2: SGHAT, FQDESV (reference sequence). The CDR3 is made up of 14 amino acids. A note on this clone: No antigen is known for it. Germline is not matched at one junction end, which may reflect a read error.

Treatment of patients with chemo-refractory metastatic non-small-cell lung cancer consisted of focal radiation plus CTLA-4 blockade with ipilimumab. TCRdb keeps only in-frame clones here, not all; method: immunoSEQ multiplex PCR. The repertoire includes approximately 100,000 clones, 70% to 90% of them detected once, and under 2.5% sits in the top ten. The source of this sequence is a human donor with non-small cell lung cancer that progressed on radiotherapy plus ipilimumab. Some clones in this sample may be carry-over from other donors' samples. The chain is built from TRBV11-1 and TRBJ2-3; possible D gene TRBD1, 6 bases. Sequencing was performed on peripheral blood, taken from a patient treated with radiotherapy plus ipilimumab. DNA of the CDR3: TGTACCAGCAGCTCCACAGGGAGCACAGATACGCAGTATTTT. Translation gives CTSSSTGSTDTQYF.